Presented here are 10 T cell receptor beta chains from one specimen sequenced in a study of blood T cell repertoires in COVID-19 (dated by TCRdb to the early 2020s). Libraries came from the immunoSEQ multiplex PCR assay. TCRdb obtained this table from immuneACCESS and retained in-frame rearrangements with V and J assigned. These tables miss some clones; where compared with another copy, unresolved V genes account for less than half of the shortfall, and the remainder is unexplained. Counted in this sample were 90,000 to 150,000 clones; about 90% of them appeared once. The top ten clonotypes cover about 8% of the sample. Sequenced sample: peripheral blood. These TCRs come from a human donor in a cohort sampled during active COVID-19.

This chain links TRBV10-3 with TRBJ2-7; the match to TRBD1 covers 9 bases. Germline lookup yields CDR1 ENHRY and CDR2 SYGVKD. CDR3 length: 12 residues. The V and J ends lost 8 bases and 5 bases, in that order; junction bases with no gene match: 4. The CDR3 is CAIGTGTNEQYF. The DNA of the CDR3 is TGTGCCATCGGGACAGGGACGAACGAGCAGTACTTC.

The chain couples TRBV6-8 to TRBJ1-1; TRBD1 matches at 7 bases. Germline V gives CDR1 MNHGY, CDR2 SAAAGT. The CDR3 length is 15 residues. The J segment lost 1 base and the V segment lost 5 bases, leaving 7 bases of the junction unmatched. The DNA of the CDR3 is TGTGCCAGCAGTGATCCGGGACAGCGGAACACTGAAGCTTTCTTT. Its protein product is CASSDPGQRNTEAFF.

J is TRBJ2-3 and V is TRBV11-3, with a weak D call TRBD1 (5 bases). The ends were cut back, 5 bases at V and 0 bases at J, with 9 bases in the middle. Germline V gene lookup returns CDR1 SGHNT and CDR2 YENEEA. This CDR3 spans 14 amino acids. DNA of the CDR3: TGTGCCAGCAGCCCCCGGACAAGCACAGATACGCAGTATTTT. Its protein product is CASSPRTSTDTQYF. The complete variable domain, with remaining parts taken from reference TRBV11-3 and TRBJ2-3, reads EAGVVQSPRYKIIEKKQPVAFWCNPISGHNTLYWYLQNLGQGPELLIRYENEEAVDDSQLPKDRFSAERLKGVDSTLKIQPAELGDSAVYLCASSPRTSTDTQYFGPGTRLTVL.

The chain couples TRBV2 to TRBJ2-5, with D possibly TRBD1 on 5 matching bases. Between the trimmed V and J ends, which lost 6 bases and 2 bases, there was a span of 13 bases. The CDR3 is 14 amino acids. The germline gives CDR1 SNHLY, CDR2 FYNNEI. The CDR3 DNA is TGTGCCAGCAGAGGTGACAGCGAACAAGAGACCCAGTACTTC. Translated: CASRGDSEQETQYF. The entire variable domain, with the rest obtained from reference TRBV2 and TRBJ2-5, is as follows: EPEVTQTPSHQVTQMGQEVILRCVPISNHLYFYWYRQILGQKVEFLVSFYNNEISEKSEIFDDQFSVERPDGSNFTLKIRSTKLEDSAMYFCASRGDSEQETQYFGPGTRLLVL.

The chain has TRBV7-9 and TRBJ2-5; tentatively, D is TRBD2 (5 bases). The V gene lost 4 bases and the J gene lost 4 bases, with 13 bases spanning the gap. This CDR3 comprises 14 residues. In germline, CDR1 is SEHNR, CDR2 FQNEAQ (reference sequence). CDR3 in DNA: TGTGCCAGCAGCTCCCAGCGGACGACAGAGACCCAGTACTTC. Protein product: CASSSQRTTETQYF.

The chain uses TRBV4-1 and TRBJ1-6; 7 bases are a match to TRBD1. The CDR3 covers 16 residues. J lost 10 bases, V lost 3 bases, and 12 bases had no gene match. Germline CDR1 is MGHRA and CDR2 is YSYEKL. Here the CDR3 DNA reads TGCGCCAGCAGCCAGGGGCGACAGGGCGGAAGATCACCCCTCCACTTT. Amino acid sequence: CASSQGRQGGRSPLHF.

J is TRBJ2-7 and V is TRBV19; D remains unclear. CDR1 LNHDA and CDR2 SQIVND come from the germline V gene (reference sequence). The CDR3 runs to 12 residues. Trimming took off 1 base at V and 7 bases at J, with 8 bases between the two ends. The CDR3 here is CASSIGTREQYF. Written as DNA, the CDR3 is TGTGCCAGTAGTATAGGAACGAGGGAGCAGTACTTC.

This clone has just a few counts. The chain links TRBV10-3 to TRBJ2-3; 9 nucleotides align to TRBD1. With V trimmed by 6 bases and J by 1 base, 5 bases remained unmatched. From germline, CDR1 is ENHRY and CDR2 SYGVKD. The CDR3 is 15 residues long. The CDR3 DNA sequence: TGTGCCATCAGACAGACAGGGGGGGGCACAGATACGCAGTATTTT. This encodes CAIRQTGGGTDTQYF.

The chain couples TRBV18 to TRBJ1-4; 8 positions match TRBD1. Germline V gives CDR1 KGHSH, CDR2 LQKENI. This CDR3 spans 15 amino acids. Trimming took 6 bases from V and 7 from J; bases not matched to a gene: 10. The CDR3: CASSHQTGDSEKLFF. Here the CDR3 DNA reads TGTGCCAGCTCGCACCAGACAGGGGACTCTGAAAAACTGTTTTTT.

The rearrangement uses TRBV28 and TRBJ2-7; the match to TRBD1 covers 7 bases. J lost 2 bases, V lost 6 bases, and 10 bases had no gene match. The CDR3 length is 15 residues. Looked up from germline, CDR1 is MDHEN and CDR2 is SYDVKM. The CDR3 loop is CASSSGQPLPYEQYF. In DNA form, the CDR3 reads TGTGCCAGCAGCTCGGGACAGCCCCTACCCTACGAGCAGTACTTC.